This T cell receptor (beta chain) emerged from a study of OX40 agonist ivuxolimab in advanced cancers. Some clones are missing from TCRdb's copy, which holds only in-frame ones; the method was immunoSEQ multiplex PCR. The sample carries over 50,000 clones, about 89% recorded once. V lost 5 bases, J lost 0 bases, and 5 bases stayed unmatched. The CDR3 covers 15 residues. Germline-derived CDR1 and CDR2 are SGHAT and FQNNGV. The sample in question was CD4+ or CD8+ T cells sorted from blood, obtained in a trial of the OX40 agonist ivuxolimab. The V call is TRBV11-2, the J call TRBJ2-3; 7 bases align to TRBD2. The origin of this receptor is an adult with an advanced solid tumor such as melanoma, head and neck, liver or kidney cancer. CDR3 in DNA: TGTGCCAGCAGCCCCCACGGGGGGAGCACAGATACGCAGTATTTT. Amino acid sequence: CASSPHGGSTDTQYF.